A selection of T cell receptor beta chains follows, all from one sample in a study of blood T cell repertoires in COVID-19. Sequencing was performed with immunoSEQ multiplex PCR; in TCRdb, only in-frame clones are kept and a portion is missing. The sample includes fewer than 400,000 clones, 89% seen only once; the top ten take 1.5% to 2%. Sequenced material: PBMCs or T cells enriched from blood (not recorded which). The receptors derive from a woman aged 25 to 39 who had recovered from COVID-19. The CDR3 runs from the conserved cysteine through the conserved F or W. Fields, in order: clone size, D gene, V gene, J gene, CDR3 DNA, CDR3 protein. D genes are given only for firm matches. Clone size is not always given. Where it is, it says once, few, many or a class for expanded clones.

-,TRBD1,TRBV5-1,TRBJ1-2,TGCGCCAGCAGCTCGGACAGGGGGTTAAACTATGGCTACACCTTC,CASSSDRGLNYGYTF
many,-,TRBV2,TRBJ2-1,TGTGCCAGCAGTGAATCGGCAGGGGGGACGAACTCTAAAAGTGAGCAGTTCTTC,CASSESAGGTNSKSEQFF
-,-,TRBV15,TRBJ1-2,TGTGCCACCAGCAGAGAGGGGGGGGTGGCGGATGGCTACACCTTC,CATSREGGVADGYTF
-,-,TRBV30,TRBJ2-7,TGTGCCTGGAGTGTACCAGGGGTCTCCTACGAGCAGTACTTC,CAWSVPGVSYEQYF
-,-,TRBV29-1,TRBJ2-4,TGCAGCGTTGAAGGACGGGAAAACATTCAGTACTTC,CSVEGRENIQYF
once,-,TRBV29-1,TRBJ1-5,TGCAGCGTTGAAGATTCAACAGGGAATCAGCCCCAGCATTTT,CSVEDSTGNQPQHF
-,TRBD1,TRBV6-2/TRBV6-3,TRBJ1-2,TGTGCCAGCAGTGGGACAGGGGGTCGAGGAGGCTACACCTTC,CASSGTGGRGGYTF
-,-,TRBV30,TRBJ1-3,TGTGCCTGGAGGAAAGGAGGGGAGAACACCATATATTTT,CAWRKGGENTIYF
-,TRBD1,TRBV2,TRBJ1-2,TGTGCCAGCAGCGAAAGGGACAGGAGATTGGGCTACACCTTC,CASSERDRRLGYTF
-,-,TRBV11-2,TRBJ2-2,TGTGCCAGCAGCCCAAGGACTACCGGGGAGCTGTTTTTT,CASSPRTTGELFF